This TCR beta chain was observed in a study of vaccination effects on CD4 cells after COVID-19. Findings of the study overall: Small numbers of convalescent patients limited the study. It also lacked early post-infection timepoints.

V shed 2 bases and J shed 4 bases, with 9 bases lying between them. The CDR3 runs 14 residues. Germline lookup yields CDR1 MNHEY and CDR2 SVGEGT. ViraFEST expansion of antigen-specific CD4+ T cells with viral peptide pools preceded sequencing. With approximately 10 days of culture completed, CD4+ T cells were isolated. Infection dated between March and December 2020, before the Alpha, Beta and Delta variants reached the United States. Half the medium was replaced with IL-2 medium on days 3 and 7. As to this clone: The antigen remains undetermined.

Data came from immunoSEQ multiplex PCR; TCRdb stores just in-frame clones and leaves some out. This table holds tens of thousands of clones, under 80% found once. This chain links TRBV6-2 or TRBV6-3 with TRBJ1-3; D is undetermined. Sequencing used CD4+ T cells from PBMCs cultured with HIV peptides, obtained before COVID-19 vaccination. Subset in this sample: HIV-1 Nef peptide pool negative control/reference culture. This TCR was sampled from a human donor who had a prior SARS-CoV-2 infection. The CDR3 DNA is TGTGCCAGCAGTTACGGCTCCTCGGGAAACACCATATATTTT. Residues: CASSYGSSGNTIYF.